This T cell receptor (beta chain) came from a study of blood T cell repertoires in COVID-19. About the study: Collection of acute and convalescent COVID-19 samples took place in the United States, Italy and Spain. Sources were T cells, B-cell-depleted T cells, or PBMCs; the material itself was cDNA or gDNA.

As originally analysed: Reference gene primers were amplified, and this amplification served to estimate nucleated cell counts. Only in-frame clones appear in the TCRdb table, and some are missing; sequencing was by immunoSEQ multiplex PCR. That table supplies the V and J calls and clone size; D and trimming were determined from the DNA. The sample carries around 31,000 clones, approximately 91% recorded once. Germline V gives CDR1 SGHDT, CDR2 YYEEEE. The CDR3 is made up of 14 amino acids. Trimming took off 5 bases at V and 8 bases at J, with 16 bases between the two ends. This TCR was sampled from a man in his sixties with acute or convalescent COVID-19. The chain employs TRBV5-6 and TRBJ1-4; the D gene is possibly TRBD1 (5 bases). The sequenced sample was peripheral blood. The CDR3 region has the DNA TGTGCCAGCAGGGTGAGAGGCCAGGGAGAAAAACTGTTTTTT. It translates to CASRVRGQGEKLFF.